Below are 14 T cell receptor beta chains sequenced from a single sample in a study of shared clonotypes between healthy human individuals. TCRdb keeps only in-frame clones here, not all; method: immunoSEQ multiplex PCR. This table has about 2,500,000 clones, more than 90% appearing once. Source material: naive CD4+ T cells sorted from blood. The sample's subset: CD45RA+ positively selected. These receptor sequences come from a man aged 18 to 29 in good health.

This clone appeared a single time. This chain uses TRBV10-2 with TRBJ2-7; no clear D. Germline CDR1 and CDR2: WSHSY and SAAADI. Trimming removed 3 bases at V and 2 bases at J, with 11 bases between. The CDR3 loop spans 14 amino acids. CDR3 loop: CASSDRTLTYEQYF. For the CDR3, the DNA is TGCGCCAGCAGTGACCGGACGCTGACCTACGAGCAGTACTTC.

The rearrangement joins TRBV4-1 to TRBJ1-5; 8 nucleotides line up with TRBD1. Germline assignment: CDR1 MGHRA and CDR2 YSYEKL. The CDR3 runs 14 residues. Germline trimming cut 3 bases from V and 6 bases from J; bases unmatched to any gene: 4. The CDR3 nucleotides are TGCGCCAGCAGCCAGCCTACAGGGGGTCAGCCCCAGCATTTT. Its protein product is CASSQPTGGQPQHF.

Notes on this clone: Different DNA sequences within this sample yield the same CDR3. The chain recombines TRBV4-3 with TRBJ2-7, with 8 bases lining up with TRBD1. V dropped 0 bases and J dropped 4; count of bases not matched to a gene: 5. The CDR3 spans 15 residues. Germline CDR1 LGHNA, CDR2 YSLEER. CDR3 protein: CASSQEPGGSYEQYF. For the CDR3, the DNA is TGCGCCAGCAGCCAAGAACCAGGGGGCTCGTACGAGCAGTACTTC.

This clone is a singleton in its sample. The chain uses TRBV7-2 and TRBJ1-2; 7 nucleotides match TRBD1. The CDR3 has 14 amino acids. V was pared by 5 bases and J by 4 bases, with 7 bases of the junction left unmatched. Germline CDR1 and CDR2: SGHTA and FQGNSA. DNA of the CDR3: TGTGCCAGCAGCATCCAGCCAGGGGGCTATGGCTACACCTTC. Residues: CASSIQPGGYGYTF.

The chain employs TRBV7-5 and TRBJ1-5; the D call TRBD1 from the table was never checked on the DNA. TRBV7-5 is termed a pseudogene. This CDR3 contains 14 residues. CDR3 in amino acids: CASSLEQGNQPQHF. CDR3 nucleotides: TGTGCCAGCAGCTTAGAACAGGGGAACCAGCCCCAGCATTTT.

A single count supports this clone. The V call is TRBV18, the J call TRBJ2-3; D uncertain. CDR1 is KGHSH, CDR2 LQKENI, per germline. The CDR3 sequence is 13 residues long. V dropped 1 base and J dropped 2 bases, with 4 bases sitting between them. CDR3 region: CASSPQHTDTQYF. CDR3 nucleotide sequence: TGTGCCAGCTCACCACAACACACAGATACGCAGTATTTT.

J is TRBJ2-1 and V is TRBV5-1; the D gene is possibly TRBD1 (5 bases). CDR1 and CDR2 (germline): SGHRS, YFSETQ. The CDR3 covers 16 residues. V lost 0 bases, J lost 7 bases, and 17 bases lay in between. The CDR3 region is CASSLAQGGMWNEQFF. CDR3 nucleotides: TGCGCCAGCAGCTTGGCCCAGGGCGGAATGTGGAATGAGCAGTTCTTC.

This chain uses TRBV30 with TRBJ2-3; 13 bases agree with TRBD2. Trimming took 2 bases from V and 0 from J; bases not matched to a gene: 11. This CDR3 has 19 residues. Germline V lookup: CDR1 GTSNPN, CDR2 SVGIG (reference sequence). CDR3 residues: CAWSSLRTSGGDSTDTQYF. The DNA for the CDR3 is TGTGCCTGGAGTAGTCTGAGAACTAGCGGGGGGGATAGCACAGATACGCAGTATTTT.

The chain employs TRBV19 and TRBJ1-3; no firm D call. Trimming took 3 bases from V and 4 from J, leaving 13 bases between them. Germline V lookup: CDR1 LNHDA, CDR2 SQIVND (reference sequence). The CDR3 totals 15 residues. CDR3 DNA sequence: TGTGCCAGTAGTATGTGGAGGGCAGCCGGAAACACCATATATTTT. The encoded protein is CASSMWRAAGNTIYF.

The chain is built from TRBV5-1 and TRBJ1-1; TRBD1 agrees at 11 bases. The V gene's germline CDR1 is SGHRS and CDR2 YFSETQ. V shed 3 bases and J 4 bases; nucleotides not matched to a gene: 2. This CDR3 comprises 14 residues. CDR3 DNA: TGCGCCAGCAGCTCGGGACAGGGGGTCACTGAAGCTTTCTTT. Protein: CASSSGQGVTEAFF.

The chain couples TRBV6-1 to TRBJ2-7, with unresolved D. The CDR3 extends over 17 amino acids. The germline gives CDR1 MNHNS, CDR2 SASEGT. Trimming pared 3 bases from V and 2 bases from J, leaving 20 bases between. In DNA form, the CDR3 reads TGTGCCAGCAGTGAGGCCCGAGGTGGCATCTTGGCCTACGAGCAGTACTTC. Translation: CASSEARGGILAYEQYF.

CDR3 bases: TGTGCCAGCTCACCAAGAACAACCAGGGAGGAGACCCAGTACTTC. This gives the protein CASSPRTTREETQYF. This chain connects TRBV18 to TRBJ2-5; D possibly uses TRBD1 or TRBD2 (5 bases each). With 2 bases removed from V and 5 bases from J, the gap between germline ends came to 15 bases. Germline V gene sequence: CDR1 KGHSH, CDR2 LQKENI. The CDR3 has 15 residues. Looking up the rest from reference TRBV18 and TRBJ2-5 gives the full variable domain: NAGVMQNPRHLVRRRGQEARLRCSPMKGHSHVYWYRQLPEEGLKFMVYLQKENIIDESGMPKERFSAEFPKEGPSILRIQQVVRGDSAAYFCASSPRTTREETQYFGPGTRLLVL.

The chain is built from TRBV5-1 and TRBJ1-1; D unclear. Germline V gene data show CDR1 as SGHRS and CDR2 as YFSETQ. V lost 2 bases, J lost 0 bases, and 5 bases lay in between. The CDR3 sequence is 13 residues long. CDR3 region: CASSFGMNTEAFF. The CDR3 nucleotides read TGCGCCAGCAGCTTCGGGATGAACACTGAAGCTTTCTTT.

The chain has TRBV7-2 and TRBJ1-1; 7 positions match TRBD1. Looked up from germline, CDR1 is SGHTA and CDR2 is FQGNSA. The CDR3 runs to 17 residues. The V segment lost 0 bases and the J segment 2 bases; nucleotides outside the gene matches: 9. DNA of the CDR3: TGTGCCAGCAGCTTAGCGAATAACGCAGGGGGAAACACTGAAGCTTTCTTT. Protein product: CASSLANNAGGNTEAFF.